This T cell receptor (beta chain) was recorded in a study of Graves' ophthalmopathy and Graves' hyperthyroidism. Study context: Peripheral blood sampling occurred at initial diagnosis, before any treatment.

Amplification of TCR beta CDR3 regions used RNA transcripts. HTBI primers primed a first-round RT-PCR, and a second-round multiplex PCR followed. TCRdb independently ran MiXCR on the multiplex PCR reads; one entry per CDR3 protein. The data hold roughly 700,000 distinct CDR3 sequences, with 40% observed a single time. The CDR3 covers 15 residues. Germline V gives CDR1 ENHRY, CDR2 SYGVKD. Exclusion covered patients with other autoimmune diseases or uncontrolled infections (as well as pregnancy or lactation). PBMCs originated in approximately 9.2 ml of fresh peripheral blood. Remarks on this clonotype: One end of the junction does not line up with germline, which may come from a read error.

J is TRBJ1-5 and V is TRBV10-3, with D unresolved. Source material: peripheral blood. The source is an adult man with Graves' ophthalmopathy. The CDR3 coding sequence is TGTGCCAGCAGTGATCTGTGGTGGAGCAATCAGCCCCAGCATTTT. Translated, it gives CASSDLWWSNQPQHF.